This section outlines one T cell receptor beta chain sequence together with its context. This clonotype was recorded a few times. Its antigen is currently not known. No base-level quality is on record; no much larger clone is a single base apart. The library was made by 5' RACE. TCRdb records Illumina HiSeq 2500 as the sequencer. A second PCR of roughly 7 to 11 cycles was performed with a sample-barcoded 5' primer and a J-beta primer mix. A unique molecular identifier was introduced onto each TCR beta cDNA molecule by a template-switch 5' adaptor carrying 12 random nucleotides. At least 2.5 million CDR3-containing paired-end reads were obtained from each sample. First-strand cDNA was synthesized from all RNA with the Mint cDNA synthesis kit, primed by a TRBC-specific oligonucleotide. Following uracil-DNA glycosylase treatment, a first 18-cycle PCR with universal primers M1SS and BC2_uni_R was performed on all cDNA. The paper's processing steps were these. For normalization, 1 million high-quality reads were randomly selected from each sample, with every read carrying a distinct molecular identifier. Reads sharing molecular identifiers were discarded rather than binned into consensus sequences. MiTCR, run with a Q25 quality threshold and the strictest error-elimination algorithm, handled CDR3 identification, clonotype clustering and error correction. Lower-bound total TCR beta diversity was estimated with a nonparametric unseen species model using Euler transformation. TCRdb took the public reads, trimmed them with fastp at Q25, ran MiXCR for clone calling and kept in-frame beta chains. Each CDR3 protein gets just one entry, which takes the most common genes and DNA from the rows behind it. The V and J calls come from TCRdb's annotation, not from the publication. The sample table holds 750,000 to 950,000 distinct CDR3 sequences, of which around a quarter were seen once. The top ten clones comprise about 3% of the sample.

This sample is part of a study of blood T cells in healthy people across ages (dated by TCRdb to about 2015). With respect to the entire study: In model experiments, roughly one uniquely barcoded TCR beta cDNA molecule per two T cells was captured by template switching. Age-related changes in TCR beta repertoire diversity were measured in the study by deep sequencing normalized with unique cDNA molecular identifiers. The donors were split into four age groups: young (average 16 years), middle-aged (39), aged (62) and long-lived (82). Using the same blood draw, the study looked at two additional independent replicas of 1 million unique cDNA reads for two donors, one aged 18 to 29 and the other aged 80 or older. Results and caveats for the whole study, not just this receptor: Observed TCR beta diversity per million T cells fell roughly linearly with age, and a significant reduction was already apparent by age approximately 41. Estimates of total diversity from one million sequenced T cells were regarded as lower bounds and underestimates. Compared with the aged group, the long-lived group had more naive CD4+ T cells, fewer expanded clones and increased TCR diversity, suggesting age selection. Observed TCR beta diversity correlated strongly with the percentage of naive T cells measured by flow cytometry. Bulk unsorted PBMC profiling prevented conclusive comparison of naive and antigen-experienced compartments. Because donor CMV infection status was unknown, age-related changes in expanded clonotypes were potentially confounded.

Systemically healthy Caucasian individuals from Russia, over 30 in total and aged about 6 to 95 years, were included as donors. Ten milliliters of peripheral blood were drawn from each donor into EDTA-treated Vacutainer tubes. PBMCs were isolated by Ficoll-Paque density-gradient centrifugation, with at least 6.5 million obtained per sample. Total RNA, at least 5 micrograms per sample, was extracted from PBMCs with Trizol reagent. For every donor, an aliquot of PBMCs went through flow cytometry to measure the percentages of naive CD45RAhigh/CD27high T cells. Trimming takes 0 bases from V and 5 bases from J, and the germline ends sit 10 bases apart. CDR1 SGHRS and CDR2 YFSETQ were looked up in the germline V gene. The CDR3 goes from the cysteine to the phenylalanine over 14 residues. Just CDR3 DNA is preserved here, 42 bases in frame from base 1. Separately, the same data were catalogued under a study of T cells of mothers and their children. The second study, in turn, reports: The donors were nine systemically healthy Caucasian individuals, made up of three mothers and their six children. cDNA synthesis used all of the extracted RNA, with roughly 1.6 ug of RNA in each 15 ul reaction. In the second PCR, the M1S primer added sample barcodes and 2-4 random nucleotides. Each mother yielded over 9.5 million TCR beta CDR3 reads and each child a few million reads. Thymic selection shapes the output of TCR recombination in a similar way in related and unrelated pairs, and inherited differences have a minor effect. Normalized repertoire overlap was always slightly but never significantly higher in related than unrelated mother-child pairs. Persistent microchimeric T cell clones were not detected, at a sensitivity of approximately 98 clones per million clonotypes. The study used deep NGS to compare TCR beta repertoires of mothers and children, seeking features distinguishing related mother-child pairs from unrelated individuals. On average, the children were around 11 +/- 4 years old, while the mothers were approximately 41 +/- 4 years old. Libraries were sequenced on Illumina HiSeq 2000 with 100+100 nt paired-end reads after adapter ligation with NEBNext reagents. To prevent cross-contamination, the mother and child libraries were prepared one month apart and sequenced in separate runs. Each donor had between 500,000 and 2,000,000 distinct TCR beta clonotypes identified. Naive TCR beta clonotypes were estimated from low-frequency clonotypes matched to each donor's FACS-determined naive share, without sorting.

The clonotype originates from a boy aged 5-17 years in good health. The chain was built from TRBV5-1 and TRBJ2-3, with TRBD1 tentatively as D gene (6 bases match). Sequenced: blood. This receptor carries the CDR3 CASSLDRAVDTQYF. In nucleotide form, the sequence is TGCGCCAGCAGCTTGGACAGGGCTGTAGATACGCAGTATTTT.